The rows below give T cell receptor beta chains drawn from one sample of a study of cytomegalovirus exposure and HLA in healthy donors. This table comes from immunoSEQ multiplex PCR, and its TCRdb copy is limited to in-frame clones, with some not included. The profile covers approximately 69,000 clones, with 75% to 80% appearing a single time and 3% to 3.5% taken by the ten largest. Material: PBMCs. The origin of the receptors is a man between 18 and 29 years old in good health and CMV-seronegative. Each CDR3 is given with its conserved first and last residue.

J: TRBJ2-7; V: TRBV9; CDR3: CASSVEAGAYEQYF
J: TRBJ1-5; V: TRBV7-9; CDR3: CASSLGAGTGNQPQHF
J: TRBJ1-5; V: TRBV7-8; CDR3: CASSFLSMEDQPQHF
J: TRBJ2-3; V: TRBV6-1; CDR3: CASSGGTSRSTDTQYF
J: TRBJ1-5; V: TRBV7-8; CDR3: CASSLAGWGGDQPQHF
J: TRBJ2-1; V: TRBV5-1; CDR3: CASSLPSGHNEQFF
J: TRBJ2-7; V: TRBV19; CDR3: CASSTGQGYEQYF
J: TRBJ2-7; V: TRBV9; CDR3: CASSAGSGSSYEQYF
J: TRBJ1-4; V: TRBV5-4; CDR3: CASSLRGRRENEKLFF
J: TRBJ2-5; V: TRBV7-2; CDR3: CASSLGYSETQYF
J: TRBJ2-2; V: TRBV11-3; CDR3: CASSPGSSGGTGELFF
J: TRBJ2-1; V: TRBV6-1; CDR3: CASSEPPGLAGYNEQFF
J: TRBJ1-1; V: TRBV7-9; CDR3: CASSPDRIPNSEAFF
J: TRBJ2-7; V: TRBV6-1; CDR3: CASSERFRGDTYEQYF
J: TRBJ2-1; V: TRBV4-2; CDR3: CASSQGGGQGANEQFF
J: TRBJ1-2; V: TRBV5-1; CDR3: CASSSTVDSLNYGYTF
J: TRBJ2-7; V: TRBV27; CDR3: CASGSGGSSSYEQYF
J: TRBJ1-1; V: TRBV10-3; CDR3: CASRRQLTSGNTEAFF
J: TRBJ2-1; V: TRBV19; CDR3: CASSSGSSYNEQFF
J: TRBJ1-1; V: TRBV5-4; CDR3: CASSFSGAEAFF
J: TRBJ1-5; V: TRBV5-1; CDR3: CASSPGQGTQPQHF
J: TRBJ1-3; V: TRBV4-2; CDR3: CASSLKSGTGGEEPGNTIYF
J: TRBJ1-2; V: TRBV7-2; CDR3: CASSPTIQGAHGYTF
J: TRBJ1-2; V: TRBV30; CDR3: CAWETGGLYGYTF
J: TRBJ1-3; V: TRBV18; CDR3: CASSRLTQGSGNTIYF
J: TRBJ2-4; V: TRBV29-1; CDR3: CSVVSSGSNIQYF
J: TRBJ1-6; V: TRBV7-8; CDR3: CASSSRTGGNSPLHF
J: TRBJ2-3; V: TRBV9; CDR3: CASSALAGGRDTQYF
J: TRBJ2-7; V: TRBV6-1; CDR3: CASRATLAGGYEQYF
J: TRBJ2-3; V: TRBV10-3; CDR3: CAISPTGPTDTQYF
J: TRBJ2-5; V: TRBV5-1; CDR3: CASSLEWHQETQYF
J: TRBJ1-1; V: TRBV7-9; CDR3: CASTDRGQGGTEAFF
J: TRBJ1-4; V: TRBV27; CDR3: CASSRSGQANEKLFF
J: TRBJ1-2; V: TRBV6-5; CDR3: CASSYSGGVDYGYTF
J: TRBJ1-6; V: TRBV19; CDR3: CASSLGGGSPLHF
J: TRBJ1-1; V: TRBV5-1; CDR3: CASSLVPLGQGGMNTEAFF
J: TRBJ1-1; V: TRBV7-2; CDR3: CASSPRRDTEAFF
J: TRBJ1-1; V: TRBV29-1; CDR3: CSVGQRQNTEAFF
J: TRBJ1-1; V: TRBV6-5; CDR3: CASTQGFEAFF
J: TRBJ1-1; V: TRBV11-2; CDR3: CASSVGRTEAFF
J: TRBJ1-1; V: TRBV7-9; CDR3: CASSARDRLLEAFF
J: TRBJ1-2; V: TRBV18; CDR3: CASSQDTLRGYTF
J: TRBJ1-2; V: TRBV2; CDR3: CASSGRTGGAGSYGYTF
J: TRBJ2-4; V: TRBV5-4; CDR3: CASRGEGEGKNIQYF
J: TRBJ2-3; V: TRBV28; CDR3: CATMGPYTDTQYF
J: TRBJ1-4; V: TRBV5-1; CDR3: CASSFQGVTNEKLFF
J: TRBJ1-1; V: TRBV11-1; CDR3: CASSLEQGAYTEAFF
J: TRBJ1-4; V: TRBV5-1; CDR3: CASSIDRPTNEKLFF
J: TRBJ2-1; V: TRBV5-4; CDR3: CASSLYSGGHNEQFF
J: TRBJ1-1; V: TRBV7-2; CDR3: CASSLFPGQNTEAFF
J: TRBJ1-6; V: TRBV28; CDR3: CASSWDNSYNSPLHF